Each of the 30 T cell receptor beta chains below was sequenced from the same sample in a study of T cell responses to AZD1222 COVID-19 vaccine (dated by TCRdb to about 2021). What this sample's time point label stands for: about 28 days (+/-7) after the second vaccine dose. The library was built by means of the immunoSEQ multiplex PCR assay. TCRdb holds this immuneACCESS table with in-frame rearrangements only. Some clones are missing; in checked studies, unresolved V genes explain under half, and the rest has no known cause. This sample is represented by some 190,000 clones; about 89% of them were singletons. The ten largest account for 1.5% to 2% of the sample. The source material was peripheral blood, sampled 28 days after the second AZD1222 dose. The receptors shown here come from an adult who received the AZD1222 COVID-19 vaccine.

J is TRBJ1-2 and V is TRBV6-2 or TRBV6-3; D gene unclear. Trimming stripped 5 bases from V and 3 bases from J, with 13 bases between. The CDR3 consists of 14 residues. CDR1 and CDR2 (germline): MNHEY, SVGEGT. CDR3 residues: CASSRHFGDYGYTF. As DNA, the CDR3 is TGTGCCAGCAGTCGACACTTCGGCGACTATGGCTACACCTTC.

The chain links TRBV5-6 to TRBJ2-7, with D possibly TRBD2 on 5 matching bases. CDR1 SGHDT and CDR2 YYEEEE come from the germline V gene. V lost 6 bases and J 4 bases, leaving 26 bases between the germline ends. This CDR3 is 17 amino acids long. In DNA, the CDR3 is TGTGCCAGCAACCTGTTTATCGGGTCACTAGGACGGTACGAGCAGTACTTC. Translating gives CASNLFIGSLGRYEQYF.

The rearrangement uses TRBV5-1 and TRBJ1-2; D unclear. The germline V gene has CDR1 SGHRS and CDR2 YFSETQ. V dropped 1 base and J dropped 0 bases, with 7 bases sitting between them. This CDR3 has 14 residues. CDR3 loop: CASSLYRPNYGYTF. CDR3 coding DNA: TGCGCCAGCAGCTTGTACAGACCTAACTATGGCTACACCTTC.

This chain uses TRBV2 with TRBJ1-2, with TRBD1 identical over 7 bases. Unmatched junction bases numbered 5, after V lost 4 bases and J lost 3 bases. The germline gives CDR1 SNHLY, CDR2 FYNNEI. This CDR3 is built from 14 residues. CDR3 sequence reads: CASSAKTGYYGYTF. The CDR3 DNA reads TGTGCCAGCAGTGCAAAGACAGGGTACTATGGCTACACCTTC. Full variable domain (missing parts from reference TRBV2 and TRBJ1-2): EPEVTQTPSHQVTQMGQEVILRCVPISNHLYFYWYRQILGQKVEFLVSFYNNEISEKSEIFDDQFSVERPDGSNFTLKIRSTKLEDSAMYFCASSAKTGYYGYTFGSGTRLTVV.

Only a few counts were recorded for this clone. The CDR3 DNA follows: TGTGCCAGTAGTACAAAACCGGGACAGAACTATGGCTACACCTTC. It translates to CASSTKPGQNYGYTF. The chain joins TRBV19 to TRBJ1-2; 7 nucleotides align to TRBD1. CDR1 and CDR2 (germline): LNHDA, SQIVND (reference sequence). The CDR3 has 15 residues. V lost 4 bases, J lost 2 bases, and 7 bases stayed unmatched.

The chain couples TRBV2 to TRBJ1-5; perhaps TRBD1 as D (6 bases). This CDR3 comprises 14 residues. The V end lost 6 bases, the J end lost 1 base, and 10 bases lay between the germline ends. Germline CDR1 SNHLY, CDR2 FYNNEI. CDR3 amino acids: CASRSTGSNQPQHF. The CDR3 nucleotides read TGTGCCAGCAGGTCTACAGGGAGCAATCAGCCCCAGCATTTT.

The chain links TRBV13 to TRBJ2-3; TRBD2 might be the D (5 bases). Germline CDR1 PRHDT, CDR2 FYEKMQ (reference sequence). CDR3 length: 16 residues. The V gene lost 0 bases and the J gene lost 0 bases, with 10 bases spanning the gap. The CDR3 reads CASSLGRALSTDTQYF. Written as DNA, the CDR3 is TGTGCCAGCAGCTTAGGGCGGGCCCTCAGCACAGATACGCAGTATTTT.

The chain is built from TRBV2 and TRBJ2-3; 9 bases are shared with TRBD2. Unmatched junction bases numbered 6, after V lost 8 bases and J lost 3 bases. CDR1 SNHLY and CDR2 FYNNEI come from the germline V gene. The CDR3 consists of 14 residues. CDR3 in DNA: TGTGCCAGCGAGGTTAGCGGGAGTACAGATACGCAGTATTTT. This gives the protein CASEVSGSTDTQYF. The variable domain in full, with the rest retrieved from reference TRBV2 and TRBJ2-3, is EPEVTQTPSHQVTQMGQEVILRCVPISNHLYFYWYRQILGQKVEFLVSFYNNEISEKSEIFDDQFSVERPDGSNFTLKIRSTKLEDSAMYFCASEVSGSTDTQYFGPGTRLTVL.

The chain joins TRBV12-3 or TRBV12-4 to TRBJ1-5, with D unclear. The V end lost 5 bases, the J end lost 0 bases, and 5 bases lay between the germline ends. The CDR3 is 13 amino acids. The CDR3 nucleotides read TGTGCCAGCAGTCTTTATAGCAATCAGCCCCAGCATTTT. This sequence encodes CASSLYSNQPQHF.

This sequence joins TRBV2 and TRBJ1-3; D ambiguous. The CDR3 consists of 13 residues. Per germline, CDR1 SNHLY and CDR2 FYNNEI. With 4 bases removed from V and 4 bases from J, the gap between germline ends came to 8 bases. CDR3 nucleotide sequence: TGTGCCAGCAGTGTCAAGGGCGGAAACACCATATATTTT. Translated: CASSVKGGNTIYF.

CDR3 nucleotide sequence: TGTGCCAGCAGTACAGAAACCGGGACACCCTCGAACACTGAAGCTTTCTTT. Residues: CASSTETGTPSNTEAFF. V usage is TRBV28 and J usage is TRBJ1-1; tentative D call: TRBD1 (6 bases). The V gene's germline CDR1 is MDHEN and CDR2 SYDVKM. The CDR3 length is 17 residues. V lost 5 bases and J lost 1, with 20 bases in between.

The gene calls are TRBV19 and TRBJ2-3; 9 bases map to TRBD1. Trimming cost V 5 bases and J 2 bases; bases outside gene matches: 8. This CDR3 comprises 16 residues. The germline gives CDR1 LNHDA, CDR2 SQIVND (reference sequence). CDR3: CASSDSGTGHTDTQYF. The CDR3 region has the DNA TGTGCCAGTAGTGACTCCGGGACAGGGCACACAGATACGCAGTATTTT.

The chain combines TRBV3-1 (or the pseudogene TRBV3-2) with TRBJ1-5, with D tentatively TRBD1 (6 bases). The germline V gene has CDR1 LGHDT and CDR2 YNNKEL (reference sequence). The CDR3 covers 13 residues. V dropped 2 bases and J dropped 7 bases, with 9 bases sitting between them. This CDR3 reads CASSQWTDQPQHF. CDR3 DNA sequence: TGTGCCAGCAGCCAATGGACAGACCAGCCCCAGCATTTT.

In DNA form, the CDR3 reads TGTGCCACCAGCAGAGATTATGGTGCAACTAATGAAAAACTGTTTTTT. Translating gives CATSRDYGATNEKLFF. The rearrangement joins TRBV15 to TRBJ1-4, with D uncertain. V was cut by 0 bases and J by 0 bases, with 8 bases left in between. The CDR3 spans 16 residues. The germline gives CDR1 LNHNV, CDR2 YYDKDF (reference sequence).

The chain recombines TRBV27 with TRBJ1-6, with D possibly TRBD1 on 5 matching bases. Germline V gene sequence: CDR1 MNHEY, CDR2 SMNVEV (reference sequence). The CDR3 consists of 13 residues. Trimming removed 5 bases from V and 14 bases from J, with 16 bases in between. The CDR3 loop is CASSVLQYRTLHF. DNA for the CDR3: TGTGCCAGCAGTGTGCTACAGTACAGGACCCTCCACTTT.

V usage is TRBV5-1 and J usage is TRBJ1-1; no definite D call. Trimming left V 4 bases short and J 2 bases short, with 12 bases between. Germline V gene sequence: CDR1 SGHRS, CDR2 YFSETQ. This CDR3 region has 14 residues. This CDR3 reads CASSPSGGNTEAFF. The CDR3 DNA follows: TGCGCCAGCAGCCCCAGCGGAGGCAACACTGAAGCTTTCTTT.

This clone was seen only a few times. CDR3 bases: TGTGCCAGCAGCCCCAACTCTGGAAACACCATATATTTT. Translation gives CASSPNSGNTIYF. The V call is TRBV9, the J call TRBJ1-3; D is ambiguous. CDR1 and CDR2 (germline): SGDLS, YYNGEE. This CDR3 comprises 13 residues. V was trimmed by 4 bases and J by 0 bases, leaving 5 bases between them. Full variable domain (rest looked up from reference TRBV9 and TRBJ1-3): DSGVTQTPKHLITATGQRVTLRCSPRSGDLSVYWYQQSLDQGLQFLIQYYNGEERAKGNILERFSAQQFPDLHSELNLSSLELGDSALYFCASSPNSGNTIYFGEGSWLTVV.

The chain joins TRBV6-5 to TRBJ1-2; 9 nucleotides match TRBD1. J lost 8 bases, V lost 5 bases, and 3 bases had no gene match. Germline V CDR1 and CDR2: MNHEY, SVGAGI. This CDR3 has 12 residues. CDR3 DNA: TGTGCCAGCAGTAGACAGGGGGAAGGCTACACCTTC. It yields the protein CASSRQGEGYTF.

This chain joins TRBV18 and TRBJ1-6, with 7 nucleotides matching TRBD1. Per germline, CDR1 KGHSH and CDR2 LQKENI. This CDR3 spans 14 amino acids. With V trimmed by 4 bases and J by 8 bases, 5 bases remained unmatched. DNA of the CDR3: TGTGCCAGCTCACTATTGCAGGGGGATTCACCCCTCCACTTT. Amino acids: CASSLLQGDSPLHF.

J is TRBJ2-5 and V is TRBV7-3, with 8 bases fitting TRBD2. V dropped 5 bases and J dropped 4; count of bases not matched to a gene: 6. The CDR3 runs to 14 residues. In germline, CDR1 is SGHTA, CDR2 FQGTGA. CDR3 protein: CASSRSGEGETQYF. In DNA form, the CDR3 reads TGTGCCAGCAGCCGTAGCGGGGAGGGAGAGACCCAGTACTTC.

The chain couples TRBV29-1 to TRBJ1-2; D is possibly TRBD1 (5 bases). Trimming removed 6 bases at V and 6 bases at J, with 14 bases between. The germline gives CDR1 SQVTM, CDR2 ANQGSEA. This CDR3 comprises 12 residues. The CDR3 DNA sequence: TGCAGCGTGCGTCATAAGGGGCATGGCTACACCTTC. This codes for CSVRHKGHGYTF. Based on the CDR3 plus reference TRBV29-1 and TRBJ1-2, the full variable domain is SAVISQKPSRDICQRGTSLTIQCQVDSQVTMMFWYRQQPGQSLTLIATANQGSEATYESGFVIDKFPISRPNLTFSTLTVSNMSPEDSSIYLCSVRHKGHGYTFGSGTRLTVV.

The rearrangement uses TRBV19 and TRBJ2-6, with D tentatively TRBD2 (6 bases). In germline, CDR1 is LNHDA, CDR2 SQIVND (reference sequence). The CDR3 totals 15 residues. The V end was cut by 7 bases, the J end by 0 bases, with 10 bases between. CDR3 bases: TGTGCCAGTAAGGAGGGAAGCTCTGGGGCCAACGTCCTGACTTTC. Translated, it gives CASKEGSSGANVLTF.

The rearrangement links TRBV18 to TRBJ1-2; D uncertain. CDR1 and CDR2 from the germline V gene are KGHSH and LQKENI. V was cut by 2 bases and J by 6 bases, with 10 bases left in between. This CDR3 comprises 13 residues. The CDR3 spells CASSPWVRDGYTF. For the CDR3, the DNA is TGTGCCAGCTCACCATGGGTAAGAGATGGCTACACCTTC.

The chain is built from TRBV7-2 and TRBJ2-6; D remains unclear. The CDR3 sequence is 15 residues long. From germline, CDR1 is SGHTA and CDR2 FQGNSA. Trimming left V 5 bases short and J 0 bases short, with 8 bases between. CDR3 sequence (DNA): TGTGCCAGCAGCCTCTTAAACTCTGGGGCCAACGTCCTGACTTTC. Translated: CASSLLNSGANVLTF.

DNA for the CDR3: TGTGCCAGCAGCTTAACCGGGACAGGGGATCCCCAGCATTTT. It is translated as CASSLTGTGDPQHF. The rearrangement joins TRBV7-2 to TRBJ1-5; 10 bases fit TRBD1. This CDR3 has 14 amino acids. Germline V CDR1 and CDR2: SGHTA, FQGNSA. V was pared by 2 bases and J by 10 bases, with 5 bases of the junction left unmatched. The full variable domain, with the rest looked up from reference TRBV7-2 and TRBJ1-5, is GAGVSQSPSNKVTEKGKDVELRCDPISGHTALYWYRQSLGQGLEFLIYFQGNSAPDKSGLPSDRFSAERTGGSVSTLTIQRTQQEDSAVYLCASSLTGTGDPQHFGDGTRLSIL.

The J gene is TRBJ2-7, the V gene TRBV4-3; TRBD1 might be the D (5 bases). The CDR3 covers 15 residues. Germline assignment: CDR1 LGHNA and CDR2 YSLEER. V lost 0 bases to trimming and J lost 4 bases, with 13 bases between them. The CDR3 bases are TGCGCCAGCAGCCAAGAAGGTCAGGGTCGTTACGAGCAGTACTTC. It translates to CASSQEGQGRYEQYF.

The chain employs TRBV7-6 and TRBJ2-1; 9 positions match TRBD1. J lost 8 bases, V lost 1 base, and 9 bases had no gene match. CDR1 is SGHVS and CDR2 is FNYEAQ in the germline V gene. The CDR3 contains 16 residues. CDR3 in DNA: TGTGCCAGCAGCTTAGACAGGGGGCCTTTGGGGGATGAGCAGTTCTTC. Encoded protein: CASSLDRGPLGDEQFF.

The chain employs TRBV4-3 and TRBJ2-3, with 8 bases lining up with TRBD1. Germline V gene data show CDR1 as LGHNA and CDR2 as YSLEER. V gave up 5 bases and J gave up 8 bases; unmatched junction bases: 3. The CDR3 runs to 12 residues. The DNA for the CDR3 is TGCGCCAGCAGCGCACAGGGGGGTACGCAGTATTTT. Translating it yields CASSAQGGTQYF.

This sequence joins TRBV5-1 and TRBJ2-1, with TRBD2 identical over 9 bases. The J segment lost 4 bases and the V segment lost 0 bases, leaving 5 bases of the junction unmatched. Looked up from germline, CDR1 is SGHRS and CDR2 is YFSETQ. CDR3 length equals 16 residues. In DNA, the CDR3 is TGCGCCAGCAGCTTGGACGCGGGAGGGATGTACAATGAGCAGTTCTTC. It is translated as CASSLDAGGMYNEQFF.

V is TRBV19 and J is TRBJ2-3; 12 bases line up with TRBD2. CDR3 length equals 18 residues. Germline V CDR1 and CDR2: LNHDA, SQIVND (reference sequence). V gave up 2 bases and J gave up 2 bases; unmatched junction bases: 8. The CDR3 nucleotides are TGTGCCAGTAGTATACTCCCTGGACTAGCGGGGCCCACAGATACGCAGTATTTT. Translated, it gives CASSILPGLAGPTDTQYF.